This entry lists 17 T cell receptor beta chains sequenced from one sample in a study of blood T cell repertoires in COVID-19. Using immunoSEQ multiplex PCR, the repertoire was profiled, and TCRdb retains in-frame clones only, with some absent. The profile shows about 280,000 clones, around 85% of them singletons. What was sequenced was peripheral blood. The receptors were sampled from a man aged 45 to 65 with active or convalescent COVID-19.

This clone was seen a single time. The chain uses TRBV7-9 and TRBJ1-3, with D maybe TRBD1 (5 bases). Germline assignment: CDR1 SEHNR and CDR2 FQNEAQ (reference sequence). V was clipped by 5 bases and J by 11 bases, with 16 bases between them. This CDR3 has 13 amino acids. Here the CDR3 DNA reads TGTGCCAGCAGCACTAACGACAGAGCCCCCATATATTTT. It yields the protein CASSTNDRAPIYF.

V gene TRBV5-1 combines with J gene TRBJ2-3; 9 bases map to TRBD2. Trimming at V came to 4 bases and at J to 3 bases, leaving 15 bases not matched to a gene. The CDR3 is 18 amino acids. CDR1 is SGHRS, CDR2 YFSETQ, per germline. CDR3 region: CASSPRTAGGPETDTQYF. CDR3 DNA: TGCGCCAGCAGCCCCCGGACGGCGGGAGGGCCGGAGACAGATACGCAGTATTTT.

A remark on this clone: The identical CDR3 is also encoded by other nucleotide sequences in the sample. CDR3 amino acids: CASSDTSGNNEQFF. The CDR3 DNA sequence: TGTGCCAGCAGTGATACTAGCGGGAACAATGAGCAGTTCTTC. The chain uses TRBV6-4 and TRBJ2-1; TRBD2 aligns across 10 bases. Germline V gene data show CDR1 as MRHNA and CDR2 as SNTAGT. The CDR3 length is 14 residues. After removal of 3 bases from V and 5 bases from J, the junction contained 1 base not matched to a gene.

This chain connects TRBV2 to TRBJ2-4; D is perhaps TRBD1 (5 bases). V was cut by 8 bases and J by 6 bases, with 23 bases left in between. The length of the CDR3 is 16 residues. The germline V gene has CDR1 SNHLY and CDR2 FYNNEI. CDR3 protein: CASQPPGLGVGNIQYF. DNA of the CDR3: TGTGCCAGCCAACCCCCCGGGCTAGGGGTGGGAAACATTCAGTACTTC. The whole variable domain, remainder taken from reference TRBV2 and TRBJ2-4, is EPEVTQTPSHQVTQMGQEVILRCVPISNHLYFYWYRQILGQKVEFLVSFYNNEISEKSEIFDDQFSVERPDGSNFTLKIRSTKLEDSAMYFCASQPPGLGVGNIQYFGAGTRLSVL.

This sequence joins TRBV5-6 and TRBJ1-5, with TRBD1 identical over 8 bases. The CDR3 is made up of 17 amino acids. The J segment lost 0 bases and the V segment lost 5 bases, leaving 10 bases of the junction unmatched. Germline V gene lookup returns CDR1 SGHDT and CDR2 YYEEEE. CDR3 coding DNA: TGTGCCAGCAGTATAAGTGACAGGGGAGATAGCAATCAGCCCCAGCATTTT. Amino acids: CASSISDRGDSNQPQHF.

This sequence joins TRBV3-1 (or the pseudogene TRBV3-2) and TRBJ1-2, with D possibly matching TRBD1 (5 bases). The V and J ends lost 1 base and 4 bases respectively, with 16 bases between them. Germline CDR1 LGHDT, CDR2 YNNKEL (reference sequence). This CDR3 has 16 amino acids. The CDR3 reads CASSQVPGPMGYGYTF. The CDR3 DNA sequence: TGTGCCAGCAGCCAAGTTCCAGGGCCAATGGGCTATGGCTACACCTTC.

V usage is TRBV18 and J usage is TRBJ2-1; TRBD1 agrees at 9 bases. CDR1 and CDR2 (germline): KGHSH, LQKENI. V dropped 1 base and J dropped 5; count of bases not matched to a gene: 9. This CDR3 is 17 amino acids long. The CDR3 sequence: CASSPRRIGQGNNEQFF. In DNA form, the CDR3 reads TGTGCCAGCTCACCACGAAGGATTGGACAGGGGAACAATGAGCAGTTCTTC. Drawing the rest from reference TRBV18 and TRBJ2-1, the complete variable domain is NAGVMQNPRHLVRRRGQEARLRCSPMKGHSHVYWYRQLPEEGLKFMVYLQKENIIDESGMPKERFSAEFPKEGPSILRIQQVVRGDSAAYFCASSPRRIGQGNNEQFFGPGTRLTVL.

The chain joins TRBV11-2 to TRBJ1-6; D ambiguous. Trimming shortened V by 6 bases and J by 10 bases, and 22 bases separated the two germline ends. Germline CDR1 is SGHAT and CDR2 is FQNNGV. CDR3 length equals 16 residues. The CDR3 DNA sequence: TGTGCCAGCAGGCGCCTAGACGGGGTACGGGAGTCACCCCTCCACTTT. The encoded protein is CASRRLDGVRESPLHF.

The chain joins TRBV5-1 to TRBJ1-1; D might be TRBD1 (5 bases). The V and J ends lost 1 base and 1 base respectively, with 14 bases between them. The CDR3 is made up of 16 amino acids. Looked up from germline, CDR1 is SGHRS and CDR2 is YFSETQ. The CDR3 DNA is TGCGCCAGCAGCTTGAGGGAGGGACCGGGGAACACTGAAGCTTTCTTT. Translated: CASSLREGPGNTEAFF.

V gene TRBV19 combines with J gene TRBJ2-2; the match to TRBD2 covers 12 bases. The ends lost 3 bases at V and 3 bases at J; junction bases unmatched: 2. Germline CDR1 reads LNHDA; CDR2 reads SQIVND (reference sequence). The CDR3 is 16 residues long. The CDR3 nucleotides read TGTGCCAGTAGTATTAGACTAGCGGGAGACACCGGGGAGCTGTTTTTT. Its protein is CASSIRLAGDTGELFF.

The chain employs TRBV7-6 and TRBJ1-1; D not resolved. The CDR3 is 15 amino acids. V was pared by 5 bases and J by 3 bases, with 16 bases between. In germline, CDR1 is SGHVS, CDR2 FNYEAQ. The CDR3 region has the DNA TGTGCCAGCAGCCCCGGACTAGGTAAATACACTGAAGCTTTCTTT. Protein: CASSPGLGKYTEAFF.

CDR3 sequence (DNA): TGTGCCAGCAGTGAAGCCGGGGTCAATCAGCCCCAGCATTTT. It specifies CASSEAGVNQPQHF. The rearrangement uses TRBV6-1 and TRBJ1-5, with unresolved D. The V gene's germline CDR1 is MNHNS and CDR2 SASEGT. The CDR3 covers 14 residues. V dropped 0 bases and J dropped 3 bases, with 6 bases sitting between them.

The chain has TRBV27 and TRBJ2-1; 9 nucleotides line up with TRBD2. Germline CDR1 MNHEY, CDR2 SMNVEV (reference sequence). The CDR3 covers 15 residues. The junction had 9 bases not matched to a gene; V was cut back by 5 bases and J by 7 bases. The CDR3 sequence: CASSLLAGMGNEQFF. CDR3 nucleotides: TGTGCCAGCAGTCTGCTAGCGGGAATGGGGAATGAGCAGTTCTTC.

This chain links TRBV5-6 with TRBJ1-2, with D perhaps TRBD1 (5 bases). CDR3 length: 13 residues. The V end was cut by 4 bases, the J end by 8 bases, with 15 bases between. The V gene's germline CDR1 is SGHDT and CDR2 YYEEEE. DNA for the CDR3: TGTGCCAGCAGCCCCCCCTCGGCAGGGGGCTACACCTTC. This translates into CASSPPSAGGYTF.

V is TRBV27 and J is TRBJ2-3; 10 nucleotides match TRBD1. The junction had 20 bases not matched to a gene; V was cut back by 6 bases and J by 2 bases. The CDR3 sequence is 20 residues long. Germline CDR1 reads MNHEY; CDR2 reads SMNVEV (reference sequence). CDR3 region: CASSKQRQGARIGTTDTQYF. As DNA, the CDR3 is TGTGCCAGCAGCAAACAGAGACAGGGGGCGCGAATCGGGACCACAGATACGCAGTATTTT.

The genes are TRBV5-6 and TRBJ1-1; weak D call: TRBD1 (5 bases). The V gene lost 0 bases and the J gene lost 1 base, with 7 bases spanning the gap. The CDR3 contains 14 residues. Germline V gene lookup returns CDR1 SGHDT and CDR2 YYEEEE. CDR3 bases: TGTGCCAGCAGCTTGGACGGGGGGAACACTGAAGCTTTCTTT. It encodes CASSLDGGNTEAFF.

The chain carries TRBV27 and TRBJ2-7; D may be TRBD2 (5 bases). This CDR3 contains 15 residues. The V end was cut by 6 bases, the J end by 4 bases, with 19 bases between. Germline V CDR1 and CDR2: MNHEY, SMNVEV (reference sequence). CDR3 region: CASSLRPDSGYEQYF. CDR3 sequence (DNA): TGTGCCAGCAGCCTTCGTCCCGACTCGGGATACGAGCAGTACTTC.